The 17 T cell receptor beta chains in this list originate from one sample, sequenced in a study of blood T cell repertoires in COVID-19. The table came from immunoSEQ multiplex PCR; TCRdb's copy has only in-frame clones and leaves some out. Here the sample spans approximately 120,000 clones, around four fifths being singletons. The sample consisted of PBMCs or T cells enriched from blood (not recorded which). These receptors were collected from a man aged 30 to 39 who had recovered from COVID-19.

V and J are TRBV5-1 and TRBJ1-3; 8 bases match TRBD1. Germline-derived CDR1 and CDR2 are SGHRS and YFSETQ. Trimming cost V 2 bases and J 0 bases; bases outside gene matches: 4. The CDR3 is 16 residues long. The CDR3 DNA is TGCGCCAGCAGCTTCGGACAGGGCCGCTCTGGAAACACCATATATTTT. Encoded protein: CASSFGQGRSGNTIYF.

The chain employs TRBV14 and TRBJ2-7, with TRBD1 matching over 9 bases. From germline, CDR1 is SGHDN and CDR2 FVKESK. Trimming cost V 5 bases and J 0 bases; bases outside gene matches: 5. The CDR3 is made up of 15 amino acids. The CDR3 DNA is TGTGCCAGCAGCGCTGGGACAGGGCTCTCCTACGAGCAGTACGTC. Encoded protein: CASSAGTGLSYEQYV.

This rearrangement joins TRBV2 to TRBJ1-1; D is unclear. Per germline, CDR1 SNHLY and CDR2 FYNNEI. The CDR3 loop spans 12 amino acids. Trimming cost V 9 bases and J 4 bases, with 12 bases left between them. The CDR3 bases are TGTGCCAGTGGGGTAGGGAGCACTGAAGCTTTCTTT. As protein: CASGVGSTEAFF.

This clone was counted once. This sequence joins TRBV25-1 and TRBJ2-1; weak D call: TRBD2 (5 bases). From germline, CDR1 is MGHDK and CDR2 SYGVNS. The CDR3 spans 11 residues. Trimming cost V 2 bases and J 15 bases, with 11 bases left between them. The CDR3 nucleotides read TGTGCCAGCAGTGAAGGACGGGATAGGTTCTTC. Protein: CASSEGRDRFF.

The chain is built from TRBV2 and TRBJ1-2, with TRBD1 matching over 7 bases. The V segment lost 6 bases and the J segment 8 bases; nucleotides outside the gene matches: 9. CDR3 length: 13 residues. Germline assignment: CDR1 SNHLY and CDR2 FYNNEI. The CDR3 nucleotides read TGTGCCAGCAGCAAAGAAGGACAGGCCGGCTACACCTTC. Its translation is CASSKEGQAGYTF.

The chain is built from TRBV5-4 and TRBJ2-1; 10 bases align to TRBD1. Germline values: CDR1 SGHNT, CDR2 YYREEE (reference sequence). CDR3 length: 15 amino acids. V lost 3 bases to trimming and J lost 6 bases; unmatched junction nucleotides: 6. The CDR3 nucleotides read TGTGCCAGCAGCTCCGGACAGGGGGGCTTCAATGAGCAGTTCTTC. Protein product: CASSSGQGGFNEQFF.

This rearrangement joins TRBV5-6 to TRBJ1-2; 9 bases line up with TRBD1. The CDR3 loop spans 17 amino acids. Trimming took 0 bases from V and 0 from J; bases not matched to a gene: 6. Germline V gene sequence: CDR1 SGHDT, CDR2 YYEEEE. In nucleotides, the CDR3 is TGTGCCAGCAGCTTGGAGGGGGGACAGGGACCTAACTATGGCTACACCTTC. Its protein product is CASSLEGGQGPNYGYTF. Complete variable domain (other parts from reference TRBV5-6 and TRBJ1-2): DAGVTQSPTHLIKTRGQQVTLRCSPKSGHDTVSWYQQALGQGPQFIFQYYEEEERQRGNFPDRFSGHQFPNYSSELNVNALLLGDSALYLCASSLEGGQGPNYGYTFGSGTRLTVV.

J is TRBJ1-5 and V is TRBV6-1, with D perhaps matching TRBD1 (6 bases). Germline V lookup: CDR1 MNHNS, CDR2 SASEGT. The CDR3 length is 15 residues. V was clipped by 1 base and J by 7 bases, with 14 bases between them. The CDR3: CASSEVPGAGQPQHF. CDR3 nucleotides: TGTGCCAGCAGTGAAGTGCCAGGGGCAGGGCAGCCCCAGCATTTT.

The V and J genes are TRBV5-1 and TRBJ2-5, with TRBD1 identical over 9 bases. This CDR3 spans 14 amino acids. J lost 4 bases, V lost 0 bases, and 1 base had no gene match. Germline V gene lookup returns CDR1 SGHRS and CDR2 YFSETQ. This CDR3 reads CASSLATGGETQYF. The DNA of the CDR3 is TGCGCCAGCAGCTTGGCGACAGGGGGAGAGACCCAGTACTTC. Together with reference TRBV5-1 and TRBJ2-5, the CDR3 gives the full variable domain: KAGVTQTPRYLIKTRGQQVTLSCSPISGHRSVSWYQQTPGQGLQFLFEYFSETQRNKGNFPGRFSGRQFSNSRSEMNVSTLELGDSALYLCASSLATGGETQYFGPGTRLLVL.

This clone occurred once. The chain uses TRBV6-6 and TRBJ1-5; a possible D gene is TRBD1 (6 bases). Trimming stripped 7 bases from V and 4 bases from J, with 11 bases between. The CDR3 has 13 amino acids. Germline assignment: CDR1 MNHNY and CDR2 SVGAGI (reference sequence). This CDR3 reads CASIKGGNQPQHF. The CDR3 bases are TGTGCCAGCATCAAGGGGGGGAATCAGCCCCAGCATTTT.

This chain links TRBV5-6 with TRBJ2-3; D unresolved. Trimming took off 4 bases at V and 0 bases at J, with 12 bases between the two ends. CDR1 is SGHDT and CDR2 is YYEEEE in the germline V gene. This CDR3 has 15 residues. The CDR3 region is CASSRLSASTDTQYF. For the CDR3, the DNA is TGTGCCAGCAGCCGGTTGAGTGCTAGCACAGATACGCAGTATTTT.

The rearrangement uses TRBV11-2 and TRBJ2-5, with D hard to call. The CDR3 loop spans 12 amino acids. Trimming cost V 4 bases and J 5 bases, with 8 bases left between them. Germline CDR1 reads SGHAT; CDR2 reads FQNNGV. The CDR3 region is CASSSKLETQYF. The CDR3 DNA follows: TGTGCCAGCAGCTCCAAGCTGGAGACCCAGTACTTC.

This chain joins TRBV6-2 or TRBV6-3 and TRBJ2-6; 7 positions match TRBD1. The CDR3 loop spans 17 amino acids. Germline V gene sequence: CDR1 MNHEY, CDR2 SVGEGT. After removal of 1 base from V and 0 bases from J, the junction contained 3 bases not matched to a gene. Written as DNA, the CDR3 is TGTGCCAGCAGTTACTTGGGACAGAGCTCTGGGGCCAACGTCCTGACTTTC. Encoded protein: CASSYLGQSSGANVLTF.

The CDR3 sequence is CASSQWDRVYEQYV. DNA for the CDR3: TGTGCCAGCAGCCAATGGGACAGGGTCTACGAGCAGTACGTC. This sequence joins TRBV16 and TRBJ2-7; TRBD1 agrees at 9 bases. After removal of 1 base from V and 3 bases from J, the junction contained 1 base not matched to a gene. The germline CDR1 and CDR2 sequences are KGHSY and FQNENV. CDR3 length equals 14 residues.

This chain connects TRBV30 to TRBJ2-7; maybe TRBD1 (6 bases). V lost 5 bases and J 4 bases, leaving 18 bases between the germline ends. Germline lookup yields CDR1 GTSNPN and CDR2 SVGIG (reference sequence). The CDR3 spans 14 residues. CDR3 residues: CAWEHGGSGYEQYF. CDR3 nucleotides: TGTGCCTGGGAACATGGGGGCTCGGGGTACGAGCAGTACTTC.

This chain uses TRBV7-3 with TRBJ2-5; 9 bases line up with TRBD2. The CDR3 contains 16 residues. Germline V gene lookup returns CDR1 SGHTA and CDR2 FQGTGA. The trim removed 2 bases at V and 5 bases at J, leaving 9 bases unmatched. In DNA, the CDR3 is TGTGCCAGCAGCTTATTTCCTAGCGGGATACCCGAGACCCAGTACTTC. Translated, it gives CASSLFPSGIPETQYF.

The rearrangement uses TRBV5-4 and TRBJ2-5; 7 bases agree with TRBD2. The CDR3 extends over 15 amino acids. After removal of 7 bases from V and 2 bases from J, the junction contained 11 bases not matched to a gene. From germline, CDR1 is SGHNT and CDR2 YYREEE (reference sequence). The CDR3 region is CASSPGEGWQETQYF. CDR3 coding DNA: TGTGCCAGCTCCCCTGGGGAGGGTTGGCAAGAGACCCAGTACTTC.